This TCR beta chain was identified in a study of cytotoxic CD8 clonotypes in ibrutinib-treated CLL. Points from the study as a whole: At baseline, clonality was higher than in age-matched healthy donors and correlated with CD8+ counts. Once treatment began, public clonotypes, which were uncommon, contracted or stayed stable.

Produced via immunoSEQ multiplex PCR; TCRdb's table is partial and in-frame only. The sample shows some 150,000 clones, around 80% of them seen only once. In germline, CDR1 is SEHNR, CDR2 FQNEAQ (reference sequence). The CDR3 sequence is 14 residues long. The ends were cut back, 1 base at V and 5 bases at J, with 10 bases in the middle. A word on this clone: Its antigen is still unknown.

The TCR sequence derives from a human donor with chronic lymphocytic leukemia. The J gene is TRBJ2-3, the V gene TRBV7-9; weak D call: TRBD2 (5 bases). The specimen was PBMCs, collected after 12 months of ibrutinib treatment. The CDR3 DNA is TGTGCCAGCAGCTTAGGCTCTAGCCAAGATACGCAGTATTTT. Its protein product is CASSLGSSQDTQYF.